Sequencing of this TCR beta chain was carried out in a study of blood T cells in healthy people across ages. This CDR3 contains 17 residues. The ends were cut back, 4 bases at V and 5 bases at J, with 25 bases in the middle. Germline lookup yields CDR1 DFQATT and CDR2 SNEGSKA (reference sequence). PCR was performed a second time for about 7 to 12 cycles using a sample-barcoded 5' primer and a J-beta primer mix. Every molecule of cDNA carried a tag from a template-switch adaptor with 12 random nucleotides. TCRdb re-derived calls from the 5' RACE reads in MiXCR, one entry per CDR3 protein. Of around 870,000 distinct CDR3 sequences listed, more than 25% are singletons. In its sample, this clonotype was seen once.

The sample consisted of blood. The TCR comes from a woman of 80 years or more in good health. This chain joins TRBV20-1 and TRBJ2-3; a possible D gene is TRBD2 (6 bases). This chain's CDR3 is CSAIILIGRSAGDTQYF. The CDR3 nucleotides read TGCAGTGCTATTATTCTTATCGGGCGTTCAGCGGGAGATACGCAGTATTTT.